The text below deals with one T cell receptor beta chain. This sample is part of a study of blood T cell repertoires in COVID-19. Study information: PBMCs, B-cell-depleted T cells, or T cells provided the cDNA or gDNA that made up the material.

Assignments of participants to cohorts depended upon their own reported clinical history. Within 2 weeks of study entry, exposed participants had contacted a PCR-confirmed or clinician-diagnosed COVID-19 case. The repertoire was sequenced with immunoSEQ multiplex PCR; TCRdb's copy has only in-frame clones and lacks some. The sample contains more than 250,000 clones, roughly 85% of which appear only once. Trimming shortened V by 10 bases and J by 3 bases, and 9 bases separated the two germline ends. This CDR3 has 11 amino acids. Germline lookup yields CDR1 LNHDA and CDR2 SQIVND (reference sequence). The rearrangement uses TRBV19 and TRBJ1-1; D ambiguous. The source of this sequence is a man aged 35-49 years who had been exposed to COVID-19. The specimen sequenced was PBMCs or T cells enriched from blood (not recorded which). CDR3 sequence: CATTGYTEAFF. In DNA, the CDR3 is TGTGCCACGACCGGGTACACTGAAGCTTTCTTT.